This note documents a single T cell receptor beta chain sequence. Its cognate antigen is unknown. Via MiXCR, TCRdb re-called the 5' RACE reads, giving one row per CDR3 protein. Seen here are hundreds of thousands of distinct CDR3 sequences, around 9.6% observed once, and the top ten hold about 5.2%. The data are from a study of identical twins. Study-level results: Sequences that were out-of-frame, alpha and twin-shared displayed an excess of low generation probability. Excess sharing between twins was weaker in beta out-of-frame sequences. Part of the zero-insertion signal could reflect confounding by invariant MAIT and iNKT cells.

This CDR3 region has 11 residues. Germline V gives CDR1 DFQATT, CDR2 SNEGSKA (reference sequence). Deletions cut 7 bases from V and 4 bases from J, with 8 bases between. There were only healthy Caucasians among the donors. This clonotype originated in a woman under 30 in good health. This sequence joins TRBV20-1 and TRBJ2-1, with D hard to call. The sample comprised memory (CD45RO+) T cells sorted from blood. CDR3 sequence (DNA): TGCAGTGGGACGAAATACAATGAGCAGTTCTTC. It encodes CSGTKYNEQFF.